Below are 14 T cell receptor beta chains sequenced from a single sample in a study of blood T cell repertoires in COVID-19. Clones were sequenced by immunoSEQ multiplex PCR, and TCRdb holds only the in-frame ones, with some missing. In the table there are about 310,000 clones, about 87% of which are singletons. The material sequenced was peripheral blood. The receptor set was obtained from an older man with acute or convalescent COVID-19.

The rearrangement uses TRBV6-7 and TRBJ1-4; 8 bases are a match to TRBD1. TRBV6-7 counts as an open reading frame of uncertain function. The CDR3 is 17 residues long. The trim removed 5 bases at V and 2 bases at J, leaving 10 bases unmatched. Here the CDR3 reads CASSTGQGRATNEKLFF. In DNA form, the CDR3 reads TGTGCCAGCAGTACAGGACAGGGTAGGGCGACTAATGAAAAACTGTTTTTT.

The CDR3 protein is CASSLTISPGGLEQYF. The CDR3 region has the DNA TGTGCCAGCAGCTTAACGATCTCTCCGGGAGGCCTGGAGCAGTACTTC. The rearrangement uses TRBV7-2 and TRBJ2-7; 7 bases fit TRBD2. The V gene's germline CDR1 is SGHTA and CDR2 FQGNSA. The J segment lost 7 bases and the V segment lost 2 bases, leaving 14 bases of the junction unmatched. The CDR3 is made up of 16 amino acids.

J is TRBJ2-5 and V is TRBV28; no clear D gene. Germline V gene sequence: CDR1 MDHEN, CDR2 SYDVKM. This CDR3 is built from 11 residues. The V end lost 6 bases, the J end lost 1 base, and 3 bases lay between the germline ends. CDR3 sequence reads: CASRAQETQYF. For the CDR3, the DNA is TGTGCCAGCAGAGCCCAAGAGACCCAGTACTTC.

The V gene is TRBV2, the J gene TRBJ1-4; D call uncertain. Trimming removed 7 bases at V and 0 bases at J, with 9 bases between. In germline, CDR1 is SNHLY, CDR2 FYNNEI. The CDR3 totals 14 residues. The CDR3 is CASTEKSTNEKLFF. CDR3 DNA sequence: TGTGCCAGCACCGAGAAATCAACTAATGAAAAACTGTTTTTT.

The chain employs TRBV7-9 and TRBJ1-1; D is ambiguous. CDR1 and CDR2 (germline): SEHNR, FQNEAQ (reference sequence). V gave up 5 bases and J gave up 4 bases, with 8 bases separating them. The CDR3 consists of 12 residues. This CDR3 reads CASSPSRTEAFF. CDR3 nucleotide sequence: TGTGCCAGCAGCCCATCGCGCACTGAAGCTTTCTTT.

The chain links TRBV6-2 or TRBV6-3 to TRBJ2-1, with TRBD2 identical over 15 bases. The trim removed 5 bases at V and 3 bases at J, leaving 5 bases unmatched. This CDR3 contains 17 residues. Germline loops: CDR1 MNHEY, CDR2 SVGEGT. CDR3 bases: TGTGCCAGCAGTCGCGGGACTAGCGGGAGGAACTACAATGAGCAGTTCTTC. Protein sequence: CASSRGTSGRNYNEQFF.

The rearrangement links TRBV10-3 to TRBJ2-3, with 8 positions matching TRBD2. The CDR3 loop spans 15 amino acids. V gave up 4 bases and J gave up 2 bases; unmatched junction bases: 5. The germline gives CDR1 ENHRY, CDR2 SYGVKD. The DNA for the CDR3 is TGTGCCATCAGTGCATCAGCGGGAGCCACAGATACGCAGTATTTT. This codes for CAISASAGATDTQYF.

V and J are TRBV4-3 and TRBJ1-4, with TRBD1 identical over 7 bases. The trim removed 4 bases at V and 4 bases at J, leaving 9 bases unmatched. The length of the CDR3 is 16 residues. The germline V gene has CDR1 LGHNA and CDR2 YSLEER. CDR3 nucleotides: TGCGCCAGCAGCCGTAACGGGGGACAGAATAATGAAAAACTGTTTTTT. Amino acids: CASSRNGGQNNEKLFF.

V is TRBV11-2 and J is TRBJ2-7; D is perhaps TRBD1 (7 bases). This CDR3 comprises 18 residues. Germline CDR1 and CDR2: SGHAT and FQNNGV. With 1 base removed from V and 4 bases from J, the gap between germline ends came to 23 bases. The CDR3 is CASSLGQGGPRSSYEQYF. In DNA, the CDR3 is TGTGCCAGCAGCTTAGGGCAGGGGGGCCCACGCTCTTCTTACGAGCAGTACTTC. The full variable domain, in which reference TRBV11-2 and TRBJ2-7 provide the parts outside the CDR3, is EAGVAQSPRYKIIEKRQSVAFWCNPISGHATLYWYQQILGQGPKLLIQFQNNGVVDDSQLPKDRFSAERLKGVDSTLKIQPAKLEDSAVYLCASSLGQGGPRSSYEQYFGPGTRLTVT.

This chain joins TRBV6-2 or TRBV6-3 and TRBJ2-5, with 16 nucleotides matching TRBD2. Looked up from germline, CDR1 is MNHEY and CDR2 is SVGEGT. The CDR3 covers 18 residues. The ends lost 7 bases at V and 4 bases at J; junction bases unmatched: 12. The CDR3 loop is CASNPGLAGGLYGETQYF. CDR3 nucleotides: TGTGCCAGCAACCCGGGACTAGCGGGGGGGCTTTATGGAGAGACCCAGTACTTC.

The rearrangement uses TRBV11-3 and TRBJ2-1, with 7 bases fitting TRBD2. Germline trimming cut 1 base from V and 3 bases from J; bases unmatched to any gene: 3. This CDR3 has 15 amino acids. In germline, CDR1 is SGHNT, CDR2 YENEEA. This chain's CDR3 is CASSLVGGSYNEQFF. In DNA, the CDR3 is TGTGCCAGCAGCTTAGTTGGCGGGAGCTACAATGAGCAGTTCTTC.

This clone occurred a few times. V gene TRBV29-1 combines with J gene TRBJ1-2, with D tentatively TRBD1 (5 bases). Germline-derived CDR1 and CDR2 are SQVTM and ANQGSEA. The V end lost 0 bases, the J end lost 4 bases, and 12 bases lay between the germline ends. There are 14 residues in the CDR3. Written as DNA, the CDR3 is TGCAGCGTTGAAGAGGGGGGAGGAATCTATGGCTACACCTTC. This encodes CSVEEGGGIYGYTF.

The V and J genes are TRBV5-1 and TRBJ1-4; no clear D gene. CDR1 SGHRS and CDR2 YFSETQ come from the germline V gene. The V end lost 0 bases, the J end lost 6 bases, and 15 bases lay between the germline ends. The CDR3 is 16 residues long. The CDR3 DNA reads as TGCGCCAGCAGCTTGGTAGCCGGGATAGGCGATGAAAAACTGTTTTTT. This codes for CASSLVAGIGDEKLFF.

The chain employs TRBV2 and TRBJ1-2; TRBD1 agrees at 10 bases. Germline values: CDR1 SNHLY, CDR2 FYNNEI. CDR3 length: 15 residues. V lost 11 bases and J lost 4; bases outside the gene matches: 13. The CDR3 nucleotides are TGTGCCTTCCGACAGGGGGCGCGAGGTGGCTATGGCTACACCTTC. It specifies CAFRQGARGGYGYTF.